This entry is about one T cell receptor beta chain. This table comes from immunoSEQ multiplex PCR, and its TCRdb copy is limited to in-frame clones, with some not included. The repertoire holds roughly 76,000 clones, with roughly 88% as singletons. This entry belongs to a study of OX40 agonist ivuxolimab in advanced cancers. Study information: Every 2 weeks, patients received ivuxolimab intravenously, dosed at 0.01 to 10 mg/kg.

The timepoints at which blood was sampled were baseline, cycle 4 day 1, and cycle 7 day 1. V shed 4 bases and J shed 2 bases, with 8 bases lying between them. The CDR3 totals 13 residues. Per the germline V gene, CDR1 is MNHNS and CDR2 is SASEGT. V and J are TRBV6-1 and TRBJ1-2, with no clear D. The specimen comprised CD4+ or CD8+ T cells sorted from blood, sampled in a trial of the OX40 agonist ivuxolimab. This receptor was identified in an adult with an advanced solid tumor such as melanoma, head and neck, liver or kidney cancer. In DNA form, the CDR3 reads TGTGCCAGCAGTGCCACACTAAACTATGGCTACACCTTC. Its translation is CASSATLNYGYTF.